This T cell receptor (beta chain) was identified during a study of T cell responses to AZD1222 COVID-19 vaccine. Background on the study: Investigators merged groups given second doses at roughly 4 or roughly 12 weeks.

Some clones are missing from TCRdb's copy, which holds only in-frame ones; the method was immunoSEQ multiplex PCR. The table includes about 97,000 clones, more than 85% detected once. V lost 0 bases to trimming and J lost 3 bases; unmatched junction nucleotides: 12. Germline CDR1 reads MNHEY; CDR2 reads SVGEGT. The CDR3 loop spans 18 amino acids. The sequenced sample was peripheral blood, obtained on day 0 of AZD1222 vaccination. The chain is built from TRBV6-2 or TRBV6-3 and TRBJ2-5, with 8 bases matching TRBD1. The TCR sequence derives from an adult in good health. CDR3: CASSYSITDREQKETQYF. Written as DNA, the CDR3 is TGTGCCAGCAGTTACTCAATCACGGACAGGGAACAAAAAGAGACCCAGTACTTC.